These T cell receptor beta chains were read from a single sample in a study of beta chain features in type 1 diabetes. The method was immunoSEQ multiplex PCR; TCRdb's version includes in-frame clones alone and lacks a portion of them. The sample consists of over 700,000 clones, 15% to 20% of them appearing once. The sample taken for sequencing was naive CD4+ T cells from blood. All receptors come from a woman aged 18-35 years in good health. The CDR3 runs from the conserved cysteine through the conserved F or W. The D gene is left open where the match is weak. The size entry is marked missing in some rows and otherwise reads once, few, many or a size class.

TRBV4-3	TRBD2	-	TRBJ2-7	TGCGCCAGCAGCCAAGATACTAGCGGGATTGTTTTCTACGAGCAGTACTTC	CASSQDTSGIVFYEQYF
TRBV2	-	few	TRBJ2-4	TGTGCCAGCAGTGAAGCGCCTAACCGGGGAGCCAAAAACATTCAGTACTTC	CASSEAPNRGAKNIQYF
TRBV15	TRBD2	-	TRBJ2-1	TGTGCCACCAGCAGAGACCCGGGAGGATACAATGAGCAGTTCTTC	CATSRDPGGYNEQFF
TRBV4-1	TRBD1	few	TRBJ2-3	TGCGCCAGCAGCCCCGGACAGGGGGCGATAGATACGCAGTATTTT	CASSPGQGAIDTQYF
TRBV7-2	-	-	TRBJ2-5	TGTGCCAGCCATCAGGGTTTGACGGAGACCCAGTACTTC	CASHQGLTETQYF
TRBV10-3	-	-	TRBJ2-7	TGTGCCATCAGCCAGGGGCGAAACTACGAGCAGTACTTC	CAISQGRNYEQYF
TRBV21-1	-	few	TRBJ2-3	TGTGCCAGCAGCAGGCTGGGGGCGCAAATCACAGATACGCAGTATTTT	CASSRLGAQITDTQYF
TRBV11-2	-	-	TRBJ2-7	TGTGCCAGCAGCTTAGCGGGGCCCTCCTACGAGCAGTACTTC	CASSLAGPSYEQYF
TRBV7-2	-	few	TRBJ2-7	TGTGCCAGCAGCTTAGAAGAATGGGCAGGCGAGCAGTACTTC	CASSLEEWAGEQYF
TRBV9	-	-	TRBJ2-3	TGTGCCAGCAGCGTAGCTACGCAAGATACGCAGTATTTT	CASSVATQDTQYF
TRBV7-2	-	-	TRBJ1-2	TGTGCCAGCAGCGCGGGCACAGCCGCACCGCATGGCTACACCTTC	CASSAGTAAPHGYTF
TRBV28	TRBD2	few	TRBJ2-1	TGTGCCAGCAGTACCTTAGCGGGGGGCGCCTACAATGAGCAGTTCTTC	CASSTLAGGAYNEQFF
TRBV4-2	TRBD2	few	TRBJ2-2	TGTGCCAGCAGCCCGGGACTAGCGGCATTCACCGGGGAGCTGTTTTTT	CASSPGLAAFTGELFF
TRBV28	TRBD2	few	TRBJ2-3	TGTGCCAGCAGTTTAGTAGCGGGAGGGAGCGATACGCAGTATTTT	CASSLVAGGSDTQYF
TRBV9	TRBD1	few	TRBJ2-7	TGTGCCAGCAGCCCGTGGACAGGGGGCGTCTACGAGCAGTACTTC	CASSPWTGGVYEQYF
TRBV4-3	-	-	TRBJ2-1	TGCGCCAGCAGCCAAGAGGGGAATGAGCAGTTCTTC	CASSQEGNEQFF
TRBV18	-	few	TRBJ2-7	TGTGCCAGCTCACCAGGGGGAAATTTGTACGAGCAGTACTTC	CASSPGGNLYEQYF
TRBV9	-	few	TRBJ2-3	TGTGCCAGCAGCGTAGGTTCGGGAGTCGGGGCAGATACGCAGTATTTT	CASSVGSGVGADTQYF
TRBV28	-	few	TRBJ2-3	TGTGCCAGCACCAGCACAGATACGCAGTATTTT	CASTSTDTQYF
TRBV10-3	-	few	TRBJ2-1	TGTGCCATCAGTGAGTACCACCGAGGGAATGACTACAATGAGCAGTTCTTC	CAISEYHRGNDYNEQFF
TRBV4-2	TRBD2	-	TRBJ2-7	TGTGCCAGCAGCCAAGTTGGTTGGTCGGGGGGTTTAGTGCTCGAGCAGTACTTC	CASSQVGWSGGLVLEQYF
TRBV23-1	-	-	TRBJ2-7	TGCGCCAGCAGTCACCAGGAACCCTACGAGCAGTACTTC	CASSHQEPYEQYF
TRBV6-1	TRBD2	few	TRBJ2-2	TGTGCCAGCAGTGAAGATGGTGCGGGAGCCGGGGAGCTGTTTTTT	CASSEDGAGAGELFF
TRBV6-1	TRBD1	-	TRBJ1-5	TGTGCCAGCAGTGGAATAGAACAGGGGAGGTTCAATCAGCCCCAGCATTTT	CASSGIEQGRFNQPQHF
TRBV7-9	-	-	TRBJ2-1	TGTGCCAGCAGCCCGATTCCAGTGGGCTCCTACAATGAGCAGTTCTTC	CASSPIPVGSYNEQFF
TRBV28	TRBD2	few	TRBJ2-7	TGTGCCAGCAGTCTACATACTAGCGGGAGCTACGAGCAGTACTTC	CASSLHTSGSYEQYF
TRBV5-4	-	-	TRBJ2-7	TGTGCCAGCAGCTGGGACGGCTACGAGCAGTACTTC	CASSWDGYEQYF
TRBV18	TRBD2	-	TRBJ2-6	TGTGCCAGCTCACCGCGGGAGGGGGCTGGGGCCAACGTCCTGACTTTC	CASSPREGAGANVLTF
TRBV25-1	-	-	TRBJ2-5	TGTGCCAGCAGTGGGACAAACCAAGAGACCCAGTACTTC	CASSGTNQETQYF
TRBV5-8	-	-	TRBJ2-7	TGTGCCAGCAGCTTGTTCAGGGAGCAGTACTTC	CASSLFREQYF
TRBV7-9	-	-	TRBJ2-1	TGTGCCAGCAGCGTATCAGTCCTAGCAGTCTCCTACAATGAGCAGTTCTTC	CASSVSVLAVSYNEQFF